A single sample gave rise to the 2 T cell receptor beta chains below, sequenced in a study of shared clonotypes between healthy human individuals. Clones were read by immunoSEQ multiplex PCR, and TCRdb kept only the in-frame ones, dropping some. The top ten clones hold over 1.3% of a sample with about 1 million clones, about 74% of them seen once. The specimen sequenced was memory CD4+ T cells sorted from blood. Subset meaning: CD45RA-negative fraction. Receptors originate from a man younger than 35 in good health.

This CDR3 reads CASSEIYRDASNTEAFF. The CDR3 DNA is TGTGCCAGCAGTGAAATTTACAGGGACGCGTCGAACACTGAAGCTTTCTTT. The chain joins TRBV6-1 to TRBJ1-1; D is possibly TRBD1 (6 bases). V lost 2 bases and J lost 1, with 17 bases in between. Germline-derived CDR1 and CDR2 are MNHNS and SASEGT. The CDR3 totals 17 residues.

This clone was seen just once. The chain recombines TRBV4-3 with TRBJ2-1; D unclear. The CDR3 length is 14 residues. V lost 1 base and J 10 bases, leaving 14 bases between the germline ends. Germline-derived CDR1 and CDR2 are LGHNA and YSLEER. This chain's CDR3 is CASSQGAKHGEQFF. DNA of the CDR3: TGCGCCAGCAGCCAAGGGGCGAAACATGGAGAGCAGTTCTTC.